Following are 26 T cell receptor beta chains from one sample sequenced in a study of cytomegalovirus exposure and HLA in healthy donors. Clones were read by immunoSEQ multiplex PCR, and TCRdb kept only the in-frame ones, dropping some. The table lists roughly 52,000 clones, roughly 85% of them singletons. The sequencing input was PBMCs. Every receptor here comes from a woman aged 30 to 39 in good health and CMV-seronegative.

The rearrangement uses TRBV2 and TRBJ1-3; D remains ambiguous. Germline-derived CDR1 and CDR2 are SNHLY and FYNNEI. V was cut by 6 bases and J by 2 bases, with 8 bases left in between. This CDR3 comprises 13 residues. The CDR3, as DNA: TGTGCCAGCAGCCCGGGTGCTGGAAACACCATATATTTT. Protein product: CASSPGAGNTIYF.

CDR3 sequence reads: CASSPGLAGSYEQYF. The CDR3 bases are TGTGCCAGCTCACCAGGACTAGCGGGCTCCTACGAGCAGTACTTC. The V gene is TRBV18, the J gene TRBJ2-7; 11 bases align to TRBD2. V shed 2 bases and J 0 bases; nucleotides not matched to a gene: 0. CDR1 KGHSH and CDR2 LQKENI come from the germline V gene. The CDR3 length is 15 residues.

The CDR3 DNA follows: TGCGCCAGCAGCTTGGGTCGGGACAGCTCTTACAATGAGCAGTTCTTC. Translation: CASSLGRDSSYNEQFF. This sequence joins TRBV5-1 and TRBJ2-1; 7 bases are shared with TRBD1. V lost 0 bases to trimming and J lost 4 bases; unmatched junction nucleotides: 7. CDR3 length: 16 residues. From germline, CDR1 is SGHRS and CDR2 YFSETQ. Filled out from reference TRBV5-1 and TRBJ2-1, the complete variable domain reads KAGVTQTPRYLIKTRGQQVTLSCSPISGHRSVSWYQQTPGQGLQFLFEYFSETQRNKGNFPGRFSGRQFSNSRSEMNVSTLELGDSALYLCASSLGRDSSYNEQFFGPGTRLTVL.

The chain links TRBV5-8 to TRBJ2-2, with unresolved D. CDR3 length equals 15 residues. Germline V gene lookup returns CDR1 SGHTS and CDR2 YDEGEE. V gave up 4 bases and J gave up 5 bases, with 15 bases separating them. The CDR3 sequence: CASSSYRVGTGELFF. CDR3 bases: TGTGCCAGCAGCAGTTACCGGGTCGGAACCGGGGAGCTGTTTTTT. The whole variable domain, remainder taken from reference TRBV5-8 and TRBJ2-2, is EAGVTQSPTHLIKTRGQQATLRCSPISGHTSVYWYQQALGLGLQFLLWYDEGEERNRGNFPPRFSGRQFPNYSSELNVNALELEDSALYLCASSSYRVGTGELFFGEGSRLTVL.

The gene calls are TRBV19 and TRBJ1-1; D possibly corresponds to TRBD1 (6 bases). Germline V gene lookup returns CDR1 LNHDA and CDR2 SQIVND (reference sequence). The ends were cut back, 5 bases at V and 2 bases at J, with 12 bases in the middle. This CDR3 contains 14 residues. The CDR3 here is CASSAQGRNTEAFF. The CDR3 bases are TGTGCCAGTAGTGCTCAGGGGAGAAACACTGAAGCTTTCTTT.

This chain uses TRBV29-1 with TRBJ2-1, with 7 bases fitting TRBD1. Trimming took 8 bases from V and 11 from J; bases not matched to a gene: 15. Germline lookup yields CDR1 SQVTM and CDR2 ANQGSEA. The CDR3 runs to 13 residues. This chain's CDR3 is CSTRTGTTMKQFF. The CDR3 nucleotides read TGCAGCACACGGACAGGAACTACAATGAAGCAGTTCTTC.

V gene TRBV4-1 combines with J gene TRBJ2-1; 7 nucleotides line up with TRBD2. Germline CDR1 is MGHRA and CDR2 is YSYEKL. The ends lost 6 bases at V and 3 bases at J; junction bases unmatched: 5. This CDR3 region has 14 residues. The CDR3: CASRGGSLYNEQFF. The CDR3 DNA reads as TGCGCCAGCAGGGGCGGGAGCCTCTACAATGAGCAGTTCTTC.

The V gene is TRBV28, the J gene TRBJ2-7; 7 nucleotides match TRBD2. J gave up 7 bases and V 0 bases, and 6 bases lay outside the gene matches. Germline V CDR1 and CDR2: MDHEN, SYDVKM. This CDR3 comprises 14 residues. The CDR3, as DNA: TGTGCCAGCAGTTTATGGCGGGAGCTCTGGGAGCAGTACTTC. Protein product: CASSLWRELWEQYF. Full variable domain (outside the CDR3, taken from reference TRBV28 and TRBJ2-7): DVKVTQSSRYLVKRTGEKVFLECVQDMDHENMFWYRQDPGLGLRLIYFSYDVKMKEKGDIPEGYSVSREKKERFSLILESASTNQTSMYLCASSLWRELWEQYFGPGTRLTVT.

V usage is TRBV7-3 and J usage is TRBJ1-1; TRBD1 is a possible D gene (6 bases). This CDR3 is built from 15 residues. The V and J ends lost 4 bases and 1 base respectively, with 13 bases between them. The germline V gene has CDR1 SGHTA and CDR2 FQGTGA. CDR3 nucleotides: TGTGCCAGCAGCTCTACAGGGAGGGGGAACACTGAAGCTTTCTTT. This encodes CASSSTGRGNTEAFF.

V gene TRBV4-1 combines with J gene TRBJ1-5; 7 bases are shared with TRBD1. CDR1 MGHRA and CDR2 YSYEKL come from the germline V gene. The ends lost 1 base at V and 4 bases at J; junction bases unmatched: 7. The CDR3 sequence is 16 residues long. The CDR3 here is CASSQVSGDRNQPQHF. CDR3 nucleotides: TGCGCCAGCAGCCAAGTATCGGGGGACAGAAATCAGCCCCAGCATTTT.

This chain links TRBV27 with TRBJ2-5; 8 bases align to TRBD2. The germline gives CDR1 MNHEY, CDR2 SMNVEV (reference sequence). The J segment lost 4 bases and the V segment lost 2 bases, leaving 6 bases of the junction unmatched. This CDR3 has 15 residues. The CDR3 DNA reads TGTGCCAGCAGTTTAACCGGGAGGGCCTCAGAGACCCAGTACTTC. This gives the protein CASSLTGRASETQYF.

This clone came up a few times. This chain links TRBV27 with TRBJ2-1; possibly TRBD2 for D (6 bases). With 2 bases removed from V and 0 bases from J, the gap between germline ends came to 14 bases. There are 17 residues in the CDR3. Germline V gene lookup returns CDR1 MNHEY and CDR2 SMNVEV (reference sequence). The CDR3 reads CASSLPPGESSYNEQFF. The CDR3 DNA reads as TGTGCCAGCAGTTTACCCCCGGGAGAGAGCTCCTACAATGAGCAGTTCTTC.

In this sample, this clone turned up once. The chain has TRBV6-1 and TRBJ1-4; D remains ambiguous. This CDR3 is built from 16 residues. The V and J ends lost 1 base and 0 bases respectively, with 9 bases between them. CDR1 is MNHNS and CDR2 is SASEGT in the germline V gene. CDR3 protein: CASSEDHTSTNEKLFF. Here the CDR3 DNA reads TGTGCCAGCAGTGAAGATCACACCTCAACTAATGAAAAACTGTTTTTT.

This rearrangement joins TRBV6-1 to TRBJ1-5; TRBD1 matches at 7 bases. Per the germline V gene, CDR1 is MNHNS and CDR2 is SASEGT. The CDR3 runs 18 residues. The ends lost 0 bases at V and 5 bases at J; junction bases unmatched: 13. The CDR3 loop is CASSEANWRRGRDQPQHF. CDR3 DNA sequence: TGTGCCAGCAGTGAAGCCAACTGGAGGAGGGGGCGAGATCAGCCCCAGCATTTT.

This clone has more than one count but fewer than ten. This rearrangement joins TRBV2 to TRBJ2-2, with 8 nucleotides matching TRBD2. J was trimmed by 0 bases and V by 6 bases; bases with no gene match: 6. The germline V gene encodes CDR1 SNHLY and CDR2 FYNNEI. This CDR3 comprises 16 residues. In DNA, the CDR3 is TGTGCCAGCAGGGAGACTAGCGCTACGAACACCGGGGAGCTGTTTTTT. Its translation: CASRETSATNTGELFF.

The chain couples TRBV25-1 to TRBJ1-2; TRBD1 might be the D (6 bases). The ends were cut back, 5 bases at V and 4 bases at J, with 14 bases in the middle. This CDR3 is 14 amino acids long. Germline lookup yields CDR1 MGHDK and CDR2 SYGVNS. CDR3 loop: CASSTWDTFYGYTF. For the CDR3, the DNA is TGTGCCAGCAGTACCTGGGACACCTTCTATGGCTACACCTTC.

This rearrangement joins TRBV29-1 to TRBJ1-1; D gene unclear. The length of the CDR3 is 11 residues. Trimming cost V 6 bases and J 1 base, with 6 bases left between them. Germline lookup yields CDR1 SQVTM and CDR2 ANQGSEA. As DNA, the CDR3 is TGCAGCGTGTTTAAGAACACTGAAGCTTTCTTT. Its protein product is CSVFKNTEAFF.

The chain recombines TRBV6-4 with TRBJ2-5; possible D gene TRBD1, 7 bases. Trimming took 1 base from V and 3 from J, leaving 12 bases between them. Germline CDR1 and CDR2: MRHNA and SNTAGT. The CDR3 spans 15 residues. The CDR3 spells CASSDFPRGEETQYF. CDR3 sequence (DNA): TGTGCCAGCAGTGACTTCCCCAGGGGGGAAGAGACCCAGTACTTC.

As for this clone: One end of the junction fails to match germline, which may point to a read error. V and J are TRBV28 and TRBJ1-5; D gene ambiguous. This CDR3 region has 15 residues. Germline CDR1 and CDR2: MDHEN and SYDVKM. CDR3 bases: TGTGCCAGCAGTTTTCAACAGCTTCAATCGTCCCCAGTTAATTTT. This translates into CASSFQQLQSSPVNF. Variable domain in full (rest from reference TRBV28 and TRBJ1-5): DVKVTQSSRYLVKRTGEKVFLECVQDMDHENMFWYRQDPGLGLRLIYFSYDVKMKEKGDIPEGYSVSREKKERFSLILESASTNQTSMYLCASSFQQLQSSPVNFGDGTRLSIL.

The chain employs TRBV20-1 and TRBJ2-2, with D unclear. V dropped 2 bases and J dropped 6 bases, with 4 bases sitting between them. The CDR3 length is 11 residues. The germline V gene has CDR1 DFQATT and CDR2 SNEGSKA (reference sequence). CDR3 nucleotide sequence: TGCAGTGCTAGACAGGCCGGGGAGCTGTTTTTT. Translating it yields CSARQAGELFF.

This rearrangement joins TRBV6-4 to TRBJ2-1, with 9 bases matching TRBD1. Looked up from germline, CDR1 is MRHNA and CDR2 is SNTAGT. J gave up 10 bases and V 3 bases, and 7 bases lay outside the gene matches. This CDR3 has 14 amino acids. CDR3 residues: CASSEGTGPQEQFF. In DNA, the CDR3 is TGTGCCAGCAGTGAAGGGACAGGGCCGCAGGAGCAGTTCTTC.

The chain couples TRBV10-1 to TRBJ2-7; 7 bases line up with TRBD1. With 5 bases clipped from V and 3 bases from J, the junction kept 4 bases outside the gene matches. CDR3 size: 13 residues. The germline V gene has CDR1 WNHNN and CDR2 SYGVQD (reference sequence). The CDR3 coding sequence is TGCGCCAGCAGTCTGACAGGGAGCTACGAGCAGTACTTC. Protein: CASSLTGSYEQYF.

The CDR3 here is CASSSRDRLTDTQYF. Here the CDR3 DNA reads TGTGCCAGCAGCTCACGGGACAGGCTCACAGATACGCAGTATTTT. The V and J genes are TRBV28 and TRBJ2-3; the match to TRBD1 covers 8 bases. Germline V gene sequence: CDR1 MDHEN, CDR2 SYDVKM. Trimming at V came to 6 bases and at J to 2 bases, leaving 7 bases not matched to a gene. This CDR3 is 15 amino acids long.

This clone has just one count. The chain has TRBV29-1 and TRBJ2-3; D not certain. The CDR3 runs to 13 residues. Trimming took 7 bases from V and 0 from J, leaving 11 bases between them. Germline V lookup: CDR1 SQVTM, CDR2 ANQGSEA. The CDR3 spells CSARSASTDTQYF. Written as DNA, the CDR3 is TGCAGCGCCCGCAGCGCGAGCACAGATACGCAGTATTTT.

V and J are TRBV27 and TRBJ2-1; TRBD2 is a possible D gene (5 bases). CDR1 is MNHEY, CDR2 SMNVEV, per germline (reference sequence). This CDR3 comprises 14 residues. The V and J ends lost 3 bases and 7 bases respectively, with 13 bases between them. The CDR3, as DNA: TGTGCCAGCAGTTTGGGGTACCGGGAAAATGAGCAGTTCTTC. The encoded protein is CASSLGYRENEQFF.

CDR3 protein: CASVDREDYGYTF. The CDR3 region has the DNA TGTGCCAGCGTCGACAGGGAAGACTATGGCTACACCTTC. The chain has TRBV2 and TRBJ1-2, with 7 bases fitting TRBD1. Germline V gives CDR1 SNHLY, CDR2 FYNNEI. The ends lost 8 bases at V and 3 bases at J; junction bases unmatched: 6. The CDR3 is 13 amino acids.